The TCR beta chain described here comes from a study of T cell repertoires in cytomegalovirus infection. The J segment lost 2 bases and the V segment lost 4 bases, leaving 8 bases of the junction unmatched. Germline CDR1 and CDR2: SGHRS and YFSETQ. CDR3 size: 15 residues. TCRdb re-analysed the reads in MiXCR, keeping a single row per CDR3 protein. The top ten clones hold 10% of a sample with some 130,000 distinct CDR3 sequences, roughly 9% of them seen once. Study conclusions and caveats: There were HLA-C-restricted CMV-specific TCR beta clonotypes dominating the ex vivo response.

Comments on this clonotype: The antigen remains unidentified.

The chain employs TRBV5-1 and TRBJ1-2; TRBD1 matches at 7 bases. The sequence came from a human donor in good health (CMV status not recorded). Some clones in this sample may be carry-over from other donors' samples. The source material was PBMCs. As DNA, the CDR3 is TGCGCCAGCAGCACAGTGGGACAGAGGAACTATGGCTACACCTTC. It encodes CASSTVGQRNYGYTF.